This entry lists 21 T cell receptor beta chains sequenced from one sample in a study of T cells in Graves' hyperthyroidism and ophthalmopathy. It was RNA transcripts that yielded the amplified TCR beta CDR3 regions. During a first-round RT-PCR of the TCR CDR3, the HTBI primer set was used. One entry per CDR3 protein, called by TCRdb with MiXCR from the multiplex PCR reads. Here the sample spans about 360,000 distinct CDR3 sequences, about 12% being singletons. Sequencing used blood. Receptors were obtained from a young woman with Graves' hyperthyroidism.

This clonotype has a count of ten or more. The rearrangement joins TRBV11-3 to TRBJ2-1; 9 bases align to TRBD1. CDR1 and CDR2 from the germline V gene are SGHNT and YENEEA. With V trimmed by 2 bases and J by 7 bases, 9 bases remained unmatched. This CDR3 contains 16 residues. The CDR3 region is CASSLSRDRAGNEQFF. In nucleotides, the CDR3 is TGTGCCAGCAGCTTAAGCCGGGACAGGGCAGGTAATGAGCAGTTCTTC.

This clonotype was detected ten times or more. The chain recombines TRBV30 with TRBJ2-7, with no clear D. The CDR3 runs 11 residues. The ends were cut back, 2 bases at V and 3 bases at J, with 5 bases in the middle. CDR1 and CDR2 (germline): GTSNPN, SVGIG (reference sequence). The CDR3 region is CAWSLYYEQYF. CDR3 bases: TGTGCCTGGAGTCTTTACTACGAGCAGTACTTC.

For this clonotype: Mismatch with germline at one junction end may stem from a read error. This rearrangement joins TRBV7-2 to TRBJ2-3, with 14 bases identical to TRBD2. Germline V gene sequence: CDR1 SGHTA, CDR2 FQGNSA. This CDR3 has 15 residues. In DNA form, the CDR3 reads TGTGCGAGCAGCCTGACTAGCGGGAGGGGATATACGCAGTATTTT. Amino acids: CASSLTSGRGYTQYF.

This clonotype was seen at least ten times. The chain recombines TRBV5-1 with TRBJ2-7; 10 nucleotides line up with TRBD1. This CDR3 has 15 residues. The V and J ends lost 3 bases and 3 bases, in that order; junction bases with no gene match: 6. The germline V gene has CDR1 SGHRS and CDR2 YFSETQ. CDR3 coding DNA: TGCGCCAGCAGCTCTCGGACAGGGGGAAGCTACGAGCAGTACTTC. Translated: CASSSRTGGSYEQYF.

This clonotype has a count of ten or more. The J gene is TRBJ1-1, the V gene TRBV30; 9 nucleotides match TRBD1. The ends lost 2 bases at V and 1 base at J; junction bases unmatched: 8. Germline CDR1 GTSNPN, CDR2 SVGIG (reference sequence). The CDR3 runs to 16 residues. CDR3 DNA: TGTGCCTGGAGTCCCAGGACAGGGGCACGGAACACTGAAGCTTTCTTT. It yields the protein CAWSPRTGARNTEAFF. Together with reference TRBV30 and TRBJ1-1, the CDR3 gives the full variable domain: SQTIHQWPATLVQPVGSPLSLECTVEGTSNPNLYWYRQAAGRGLQLLFYSVGIGQISSEVPQNLSASRPQDRQFILSSKKLLLSDSGFYLCAWSPRTGARNTEAFFGQGTRLTVV.

Points on this clonotype: This may arise from a read error, as a much more abundant clone is one base away. V is TRBV6-1 and J is TRBJ1-2; perhaps TRBD1 as D (6 bases). CDR3 size: 15 residues. Between the trimmed V and J ends, which lost 10 bases and 4 bases, there was a span of 22 bases. Germline CDR1 and CDR2: MNHNS and SASEGT. Here the CDR3 reads CANRAGESGAYGYTF. The CDR3 coding sequence is TGTGCCAACAGAGCAGGGGAAAGCGGGGCCTATGGCTACACCTTC.

This sequence joins TRBV2 and TRBJ2-1, with 10 bases that match TRBD1. CDR1 is SNHLY, CDR2 FYNNEI, per germline. CDR3 length equals 17 residues. The J segment lost 3 bases and the V segment lost 8 bases, leaving 13 bases of the junction unmatched. The CDR3 sequence: CASGLTGGADGYNEQFF. DNA for the CDR3: TGTGCCAGCGGCTTGACAGGGGGCGCGGATGGCTACAATGAGCAGTTCTTC.

This clonotype was detected ten times or more. The V call is TRBV7-3, the J call TRBJ2-3; a weak D match, TRBD2 (7 bases). Looked up from germline, CDR1 is SGHTA and CDR2 is FQGTGA. The CDR3 runs 15 residues. Trimming took off 5 bases at V and 4 bases at J, with 16 bases between the two ends. The CDR3 is CASSTVGGPSDTQYF. The DNA for the CDR3 is TGTGCCAGCAGCACGGTGGGGGGGCCATCAGATACGCAGTATTTT.

In its sample, this clonotype was seen many times. The chain has TRBV6-1 and TRBJ1-5, with D perhaps TRBD1 (5 bases). V was shortened by 5 bases and J by 7 bases, with 9 bases between the two germline ends. The CDR3 spans 12 residues. CDR1 is MNHNS, CDR2 SASEGT, per germline. The CDR3 sequence: CASSSGTQPQHF. The CDR3 DNA reads as TGTGCCAGCAGTTCCGGGACCCAGCCCCAGCATTTT.

In its sample, this clonotype was seen many times. V and J are TRBV6-2 or TRBV6-3 and TRBJ2-1; possibly TRBD2 for D (6 bases). The V end lost 6 bases, the J end lost 5 bases, and 20 bases lay between the germline ends. CDR1 and CDR2 from the germline V gene are MNHEY and SVGEGT. This CDR3 spans 16 amino acids. CDR3 sequence: CASRGTPLITDNEQFF. In nucleotides, the CDR3 is TGTGCCAGCAGAGGGACTCCATTAATCACCGACAATGAGCAGTTCTTC.

This clonotype showed up just a few times. V gene TRBV9 combines with J gene TRBJ2-3; TRBD1 matches at 7 bases. V lost 3 bases to trimming and J lost 3 bases; unmatched junction nucleotides: 7. The CDR3 has 15 residues. Looked up from germline, CDR1 is SGDLS and CDR2 is YYNGEE. CDR3 coding DNA: TGTGCCAGCAGCGAGACCTCGGGACAGACAGATACGCAGTATTTT. Translating gives CASSETSGQTDTQYF.

There are a few counts of this clonotype. The chain employs TRBV27 and TRBJ2-4; 9 bases map to TRBD1. Trimming cost V 6 bases and J 3 bases; bases outside gene matches: 12. The CDR3 is 17 amino acids. Germline-derived CDR1 and CDR2 are MNHEY and SMNVEV (reference sequence). CDR3 sequence reads: CASRRGTGSPGKNIQYF. The CDR3 nucleotides read TGTGCCAGCAGGAGGGGGACAGGGTCCCCGGGCAAAAACATTCAGTACTTC.

This clonotype was seen at least ten times. V is TRBV7-8 and J is TRBJ1-5; weak D call: TRBD1 (6 bases). The CDR3 is 13 amino acids. Germline V gives CDR1 SGHVS, CDR2 FQNEAQ. V was shortened by 9 bases and J by 5 bases, with 14 bases between the two germline ends. In nucleotides, the CDR3 is TGTGCCAGTAATACGAACAGGGATCAGCCCCAGCATTTT. It specifies CASNTNRDQPQHF.

The V gene is TRBV27, the J gene TRBJ1-1; D is ambiguous. Trimming removed 3 bases from V and 6 bases from J, with 11 bases in between. The CDR3 has 13 amino acids. The V gene's germline CDR1 is MNHEY and CDR2 SMNVEV (reference sequence). CDR3 in amino acids: CASSFSGVAEAFF. The CDR3 bases are TGTGCCAGCAGTTTCAGCGGGGTCGCTGAAGCTTTCTTT.

On this clonotype itself: A much larger clone lies one base from this, so it may be a read error. This chain uses TRBV6-9 with TRBJ2-5; tentatively, D is TRBD2 (5 bases). The CDR3 is made up of 15 amino acids. The germline V gene has CDR1 MNHGY and CDR2 SVAAGI. Trimming cost V 3 bases and J 1 base, with 12 bases left between them. The CDR3 sequence is CASSYHDYFQETQYF. CDR3 sequence (DNA): TGTGCCAGCAGTTACCACGACTATTTCCAAGAGACCCAGTACTTC.

This clonotype was observed at least ten times. This chain links TRBV7-2 with TRBJ2-5; 12 nucleotides agree with TRBD2. CDR3 length: 16 amino acids. Germline-derived CDR1 and CDR2 are SGHTA and FQGNSA. The J segment lost 1 base and the V segment lost 5 bases, leaving 5 bases of the junction unmatched. The CDR3 DNA reads TGTGCCAGCAGCCCGGGACTAGCGGGCTCCCAAGAGACCCAGTACTTC. Encoded protein: CASSPGLAGSQETQYF.

Worth noting for this clonotype: With a much larger clone just one base away, this may be a read error. The J gene is TRBJ1-6, the V gene TRBV28; D not resolved. CDR1 MDHEN and CDR2 SYDVKM come from the germline V gene. The CDR3 totals 15 residues. This CDR3 reads CASTLGEGGSSPFHF. The DNA of the CDR3 is TGTGCCAGCACCCTTGGGGAGGGTGGGAGTTCACCCTTCCACTTT.

This clonotype appeared many times. The rearrangement uses TRBV30 and TRBJ2-7, with 11 bases that match TRBD2. The V gene end was trimmed by 4 bases and the J gene end by 4 bases; junction bases not matched to a gene: 6. This CDR3 comprises 14 residues. The germline V gene has CDR1 GTSNPN and CDR2 SVGIG (reference sequence). The DNA of the CDR3 is TGTGCCTGGAAGCGTCCTAGCGGGAGGTACGAGCAGTACTTC. It yields the protein CAWKRPSGRYEQYF.

This clonotype was found many times. The rearrangement links TRBV4-2 to TRBJ2-1, with 8 bases matching TRBD2. The CDR3 sequence is 15 residues long. V lost 0 bases, J lost 8 bases, and 6 bases stayed unmatched. Germline CDR1 and CDR2: LGHNA and YNFKEQ. The CDR3 DNA sequence: TGTGCCAGCAGCCAAGAGGGCCTAGCGGGTCATGAGCAGTTCTTC. Amino acids: CASSQEGLAGHEQFF.

The chain carries TRBV4-2 and TRBJ1-5; perhaps TRBD1 as D (5 bases). Germline values: CDR1 LGHNA, CDR2 YNFKEQ. This CDR3 has 15 residues. The V end was cut by 0 bases, the J end by 6 bases, with 12 bases between. In DNA form, the CDR3 reads TGTGCCAGCAGCCAAGATCCGCAGGGCGCTCAGCCCCAGCATTTT. It codes for CASSQDPQGAQPQHF.

The table lists this clonotype with many counts. The V and J genes are TRBV2 and TRBJ2-4, with 7 nucleotides matching TRBD2. J gave up 6 bases and V 3 bases, and 2 bases lay outside the gene matches. CDR1 SNHLY and CDR2 FYNNEI come from the germline V gene. There are 13 residues in the CDR3. In DNA, the CDR3 is TGTGCCAGCAGTGAGGGGGGGATAAACATTCAGTACTTC. It specifies CASSEGGINIQYF.